The 2 T cell receptor beta chains below all came from one sample that was sequenced in a study of T cell responses to AZD1222 COVID-19 vaccine. The table came from immunoSEQ multiplex PCR; TCRdb's copy has only in-frame clones and leaves some out. The sample consists of about 70,000 clones, 84% of them appearing once. This sample comprised peripheral blood, obtained on day 0 of AZD1222 vaccination. Receptors originate from an adult in good health.

DNA for the CDR3: TGTGCCAGCAGGGACAGGGGGCTGGATGAGCAGTTCTTC. Protein: CASRDRGLDEQFF. The chain employs TRBV6-5 and TRBJ2-1; 11 bases are a match to TRBD1. V lost 6 bases to trimming and J lost 8 bases; unmatched junction nucleotides: 3. The CDR3 has 13 residues. Germline CDR1 is MNHEY and CDR2 is SVGAGI.

This chain connects TRBV6-5 to TRBJ1-1, with a weak D call TRBD1 (6 bases). V was clipped by 8 bases and J by 6 bases, with 22 bases between them. Germline CDR1 reads MNHEY; CDR2 reads SVGAGI. The CDR3 is 15 residues long. The CDR3 region is CASYSGATTPPEAFF. In DNA form, the CDR3 reads TGTGCCAGCTATTCGGGGGCTACAACCCCTCCTGAAGCTTTCTTT.